This TCR beta chain was observed in a study of tissue T cells after allogeneic stem cell transplantation. About this clone: The gene names here belong to mouse. The read halts 1 residue ahead of the CDR3 end, with the missing end drawn from the germline J gene.

Clones were sequenced by immunoSEQ multiplex PCR, and TCRdb holds only the in-frame ones, with some missing. Seen here are roughly 45,000 clones, around 73% observed once, and the top ten hold roughly 0.66%. There are 11 residues in the CDR3. CDR1 is KGHTA, CDR2 FQNQQP, per germline. V usage is TRBV23 and J usage is TRBJ1-1. The sequence derives from a pool of C57BL/6 mice in good health. The specimen was sorted cells pooled from one or two spleens. CDR3 DNA (partial): TGCTCCAGCAGTCAAGGGAGAGAAGTCTTC. This encodes CSSSQGREVF. The entire CDR3 protein is CSSSQGREVFF.